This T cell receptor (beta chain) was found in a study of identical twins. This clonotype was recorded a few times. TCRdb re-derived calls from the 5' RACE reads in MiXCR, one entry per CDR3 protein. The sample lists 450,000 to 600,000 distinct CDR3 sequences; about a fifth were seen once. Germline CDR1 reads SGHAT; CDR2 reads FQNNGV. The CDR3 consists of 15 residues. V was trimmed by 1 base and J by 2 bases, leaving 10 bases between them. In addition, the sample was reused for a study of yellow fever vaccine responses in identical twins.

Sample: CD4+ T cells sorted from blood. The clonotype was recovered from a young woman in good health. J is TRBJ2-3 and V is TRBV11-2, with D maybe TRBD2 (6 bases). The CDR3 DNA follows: TGTGCCAGCAGCTTAGTAGCGGTCTACACAGATACGCAGTATTTT. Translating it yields CASSLVAVYTDTQYF.